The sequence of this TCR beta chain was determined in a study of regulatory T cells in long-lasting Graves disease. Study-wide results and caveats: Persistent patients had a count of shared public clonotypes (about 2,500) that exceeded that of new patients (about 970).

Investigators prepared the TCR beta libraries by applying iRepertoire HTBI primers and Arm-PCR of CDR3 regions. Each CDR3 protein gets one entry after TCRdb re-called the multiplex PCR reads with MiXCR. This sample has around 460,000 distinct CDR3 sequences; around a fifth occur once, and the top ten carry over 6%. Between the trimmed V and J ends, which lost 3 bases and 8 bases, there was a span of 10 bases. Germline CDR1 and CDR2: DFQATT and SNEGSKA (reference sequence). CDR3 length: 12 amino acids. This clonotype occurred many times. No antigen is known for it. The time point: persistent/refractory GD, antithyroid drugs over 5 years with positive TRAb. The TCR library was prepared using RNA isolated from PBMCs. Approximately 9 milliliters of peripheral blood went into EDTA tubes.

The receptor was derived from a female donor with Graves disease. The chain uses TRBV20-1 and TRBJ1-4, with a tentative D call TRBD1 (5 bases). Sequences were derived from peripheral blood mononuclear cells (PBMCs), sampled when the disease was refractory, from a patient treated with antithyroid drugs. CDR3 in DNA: TGCAGTGCTAGGGGGGATTCCGAAAAACTGTTTTTT. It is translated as CSARGDSEKLFF.